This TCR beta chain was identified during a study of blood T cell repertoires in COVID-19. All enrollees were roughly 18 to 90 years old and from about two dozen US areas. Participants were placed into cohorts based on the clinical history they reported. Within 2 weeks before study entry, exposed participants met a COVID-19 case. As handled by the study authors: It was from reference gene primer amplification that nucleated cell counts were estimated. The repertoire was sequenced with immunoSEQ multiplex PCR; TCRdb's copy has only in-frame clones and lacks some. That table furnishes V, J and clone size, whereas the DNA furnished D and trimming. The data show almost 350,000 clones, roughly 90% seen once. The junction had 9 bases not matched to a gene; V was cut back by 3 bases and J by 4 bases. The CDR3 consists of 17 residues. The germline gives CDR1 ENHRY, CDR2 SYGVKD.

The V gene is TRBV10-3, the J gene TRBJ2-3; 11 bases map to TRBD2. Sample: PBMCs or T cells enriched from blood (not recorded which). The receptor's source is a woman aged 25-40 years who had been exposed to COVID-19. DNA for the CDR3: TGTGCCATCAGTGACCCACCTCTAGCGGGAGGAGCAGATACGCAGTATTTT. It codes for CAISDPPLAGGADTQYF.